A selection of T cell receptor beta chains follows, all from one sample in a study of PD-L1 blockade in urothelial cancer. TCRdb keeps only in-frame clones here, not all; method: immunoSEQ multiplex PCR. The sample includes more than 40,000 clones, approximately 84% of them seen just once. Sequenced material: PBMCs, taken around atezolizumab (anti-PD-L1) treatment. The receptors derive from a man in his fifties or sixties with urothelial cancer. The CDR3 runs from the conserved cysteine through the conserved F or W. Fields, in order: clone size, V gene, D gene, J gene, CDR3 DNA, CDR3 protein. D genes are given only for firm matches. Expanded clones are given a class, and other clones once, few, many or no size at all.

>.|TRBV7-7|.|TRBJ1-5
TGTGCTAGCAGCATCGGGGTGAATCAGCCCCAGCATTTT
CASSIGVNQPQHF
>.|TRBV5-4|.|TRBJ2-7
TGTGCCAGCGGCTCCTCGCAGGAGGCTCTGCAGTACTTC
CASGSSQEALQYF
>.|TRBV2|.|TRBJ1-5
TGTGCCAGCAGTGAATGGTCGGGGGTAGGTCAGCCCCAGCATTTT
CASSEWSGVGQPQHF
>.|TRBV7-2|TRBD1|TRBJ2-3
TGTGCCAGCAGCTTGAGGGTGACAGGGGCCCCAGATACGCAGTATTTT
CASSLRVTGAPDTQYF
>.|TRBV6-6|TRBD2|TRBJ2-3
TGTGCCAGCAGTTTTTTAGCGGGAGTCGCCGCAGATACGCAGTATTTT
CASSFLAGVAADTQYF
>.|TRBV5-6|TRBD1|TRBJ2-1
TGTGCCAGCAGCCAGGGACAGGGGGCTTTCCAGCAGTTCTTC
CASSQGQGAFQQFF
>.|TRBV19|.|TRBJ1-4
TGTGCCAGTAGCTACGGGACAACTAATGAAAAACTGTTTTTT
CASSYGTTNEKLFF
>.|TRBV4-1|.|TRBJ2-4
TGCGCCAGCAGCCAAGGACGGGGTTTTAGTTACATTCAGTACTTC
CASSQGRGFSYIQYF
>.|TRBV5-8|.|TRBJ1-1
TGTGCCAGCAGCTCACAGGTAAACACTGAAGCTTTCTTT
CASSSQVNTEAFF
>.|TRBV27|.|TRBJ2-7
TGTGCCAGCAGCCATAAGACAGGCTACGAGCAGTACTTC
CASSHKTGYEQYF
>.|TRBV5-1|TRBD1|TRBJ1-2
TGCGCCAGCACCTGGGGACAGCCAAATCAGGGCTACACCTTC
CASTWGQPNQGYTF
>.|TRBV4-2|.|TRBJ1-2
TGTGCCAGCAGCCAAGATTACGGAGCAGCTAACTATGGCTACACCTTC
CASSQDYGAANYGYTF
>.|TRBV18|.|TRBJ1-1
TGTGCCAGCTCACCACGGGAGGGGAGAAGGGCAGAGACCGAAGCTTTCTTT
CASSPREGRRAETEAFF
>.|TRBV4-1|.|TRBJ2-7
TGCGCCAGCAGCCAAACTAGTAAAACCTACGAGCAGTACTTC
CASSQTSKTYEQYF
>.|TRBV27|TRBD2|TRBJ2-1
TGTGCCAGCAGTTCTGTAGCGGGATTCTACAATGAGCAGTTCTTC
CASSSVAGFYNEQFF
>few|TRBV29-1|TRBD1|TRBJ1-1
TGCAGCGTTGACAGGGGGCGAACTGAAGCTTTCTTT
CSVDRGRTEAFF
>.|TRBV7-9|.|TRBJ1-1
TGTGCCAGCAGCTTTCCCTGGGCTCGGATGAACACTGAAGCTTTCTTT
CASSFPWARMNTEAFF
>.|TRBV27|.|TRBJ2-1
TGTGCCAGCAGTTTATCGTCAGGGGAAACCTACAATGAGCAGTTCTTC
CASSLSSGETYNEQFF
>.|TRBV19|.|TRBJ1-2
TGTGCCAGTAGTCGGGACACCCACTATGGCTACACCTTC
CASSRDTHYGYTF
>.|TRBV11-3|TRBD1|TRBJ2-7
TGTGCCAGCAGCTTAGTCGGGACAGGGTCCGCCGAGCAGTACTTC
CASSLVGTGSAEQYF
>.|TRBV10-3|.|TRBJ1-1
TGTGCCATCAGTGCCGTCGGGGGGTCGTACACTGAAGCTTTCTTT
CAISAVGGSYTEAFF
>few|TRBV19|TRBD1|TRBJ1-5
TGTGCCAGTAGTGGGACAGGGGAGATTGATCAGCCCCAGCATTTT
CASSGTGEIDQPQHF
>.|TRBV5-6|.|TRBJ2-7
TGTGCCAGCAGAATCCCTTCAGGTGATGTGTCCTACGAGCAGTACTTC
CASRIPSGDVSYEQYF
>once|TRBV4-3|TRBD2|TRBJ2-2
TGCGCCAGCAGCCAACTTACTAGCGGGTTTTCGAACACCGGGGAGCTGTTTTTT
CASSQLTSGFSNTGELFF
>.|TRBV11-2|TRBD2|TRBJ2-7
TGTGCCAGCAGCCCAGGACTAGCGGGAGGATACGAGCAGTACTTC
CASSPGLAGGYEQYF
>once|TRBV5-4|.|TRBJ2-7
TGTGCCAGCAGCTTGATGCAGTCCTCCTACGAGCAGTACTTC
CASSLMQSSYEQYF
>.|TRBV6-1|TRBD2|TRBJ2-1
TGTGCCACTCAACCTAGCGGGGTGTTCTACAATGAGCAGTTCTTC
CATQPSGVFYNEQFF
>.|TRBV5-4|TRBD2|TRBJ2-1
TGTGCCAGCACCTCCGCCCGGACTAGCGGGAGTTTCCGCTCCTACAATGAGCAGTTCTTC
CASTSARTSGSFRSYNEQFF
>.|TRBV11-1|.|TRBJ2-1
TGTGCCAGCAGTCCTAGCGCCTCCTACAATGAGCAGTTCTTC
CASSPSASYNEQFF
>.|TRBV19|TRBD1|TRBJ1-1
TGTGCCAGTATGGCGGGGACAGGGGGGGGTGAAGCTTTCTTT
CASMAGTGGGEAFF
>.|TRBV6-1|TRBD1|TRBJ2-7
TGTGCCAGCACGGGACAGTCTGGCTTGGAGCAGTACTTC
CASTGQSGLEQYF